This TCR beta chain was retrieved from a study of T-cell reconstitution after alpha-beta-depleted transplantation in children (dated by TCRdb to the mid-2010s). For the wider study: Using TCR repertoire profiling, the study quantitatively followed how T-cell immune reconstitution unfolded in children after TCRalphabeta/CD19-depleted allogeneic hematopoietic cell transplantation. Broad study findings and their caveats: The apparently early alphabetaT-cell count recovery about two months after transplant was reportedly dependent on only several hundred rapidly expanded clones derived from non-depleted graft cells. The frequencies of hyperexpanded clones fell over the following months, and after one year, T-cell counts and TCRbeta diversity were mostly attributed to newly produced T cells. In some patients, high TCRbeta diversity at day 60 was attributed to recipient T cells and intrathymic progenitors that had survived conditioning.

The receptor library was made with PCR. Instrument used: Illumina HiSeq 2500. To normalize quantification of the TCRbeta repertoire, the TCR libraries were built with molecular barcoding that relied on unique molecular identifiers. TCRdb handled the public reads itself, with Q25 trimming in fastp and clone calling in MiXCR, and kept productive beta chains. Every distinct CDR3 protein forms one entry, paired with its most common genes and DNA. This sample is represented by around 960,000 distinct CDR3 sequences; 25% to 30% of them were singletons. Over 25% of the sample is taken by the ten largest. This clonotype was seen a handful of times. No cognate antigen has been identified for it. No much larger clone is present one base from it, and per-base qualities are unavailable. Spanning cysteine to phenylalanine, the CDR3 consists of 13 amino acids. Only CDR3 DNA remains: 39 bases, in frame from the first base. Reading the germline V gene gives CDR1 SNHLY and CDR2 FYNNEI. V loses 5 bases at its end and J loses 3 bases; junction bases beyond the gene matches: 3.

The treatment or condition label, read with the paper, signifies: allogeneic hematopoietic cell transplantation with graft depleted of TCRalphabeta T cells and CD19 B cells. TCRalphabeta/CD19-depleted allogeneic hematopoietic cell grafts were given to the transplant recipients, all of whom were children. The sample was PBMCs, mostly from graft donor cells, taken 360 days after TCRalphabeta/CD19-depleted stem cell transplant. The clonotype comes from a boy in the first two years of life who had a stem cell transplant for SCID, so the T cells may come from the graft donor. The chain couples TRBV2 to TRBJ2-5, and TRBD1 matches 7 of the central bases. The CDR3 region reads CASSTGVKETQYF. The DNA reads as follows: TGTGCCAGCAGTACAGGGGTCAAAGAGACCCAGTACTTC.